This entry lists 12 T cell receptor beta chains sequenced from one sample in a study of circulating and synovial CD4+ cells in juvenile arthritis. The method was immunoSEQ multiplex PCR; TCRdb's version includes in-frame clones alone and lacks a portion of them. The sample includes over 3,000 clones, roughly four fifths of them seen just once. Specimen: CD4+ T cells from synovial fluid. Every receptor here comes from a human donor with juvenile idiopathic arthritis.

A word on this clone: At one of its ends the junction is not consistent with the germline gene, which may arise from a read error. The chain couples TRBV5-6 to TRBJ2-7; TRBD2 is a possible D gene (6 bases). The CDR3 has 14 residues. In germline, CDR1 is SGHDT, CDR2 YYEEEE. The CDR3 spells CASTLGTSPYEQYF. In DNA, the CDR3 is TGTGCCAGCACCTTGGGTACTAGCCCCTACGAGCAGTACTTC.

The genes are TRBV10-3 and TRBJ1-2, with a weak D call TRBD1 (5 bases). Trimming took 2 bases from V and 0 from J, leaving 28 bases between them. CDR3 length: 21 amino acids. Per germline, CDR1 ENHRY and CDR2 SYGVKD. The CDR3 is CAISEPGGSTQGRPSNYGYTF. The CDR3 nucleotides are TGTGCCATCAGTGAGCCGGGGGGAAGCACCCAAGGACGTCCCTCTAACTATGGCTACACCTTC.

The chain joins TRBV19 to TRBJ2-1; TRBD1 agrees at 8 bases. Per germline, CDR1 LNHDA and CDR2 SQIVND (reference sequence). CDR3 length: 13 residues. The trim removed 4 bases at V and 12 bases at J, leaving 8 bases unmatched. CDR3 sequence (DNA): TGTGCCAGTAGTACGGACAGGGTGAACCGGCAGTTCTTC. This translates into CASSTDRVNRQFF.

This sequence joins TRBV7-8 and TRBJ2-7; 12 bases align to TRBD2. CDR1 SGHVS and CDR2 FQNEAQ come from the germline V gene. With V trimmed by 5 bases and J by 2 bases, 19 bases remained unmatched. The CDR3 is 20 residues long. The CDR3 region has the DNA TGTGCCAGCAGCGAAAGGGCTGGCATGGCTAGCGGGGGGGTCCCCTACGAGCAGTACTTC. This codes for CASSERAGMASGGVPYEQYF.

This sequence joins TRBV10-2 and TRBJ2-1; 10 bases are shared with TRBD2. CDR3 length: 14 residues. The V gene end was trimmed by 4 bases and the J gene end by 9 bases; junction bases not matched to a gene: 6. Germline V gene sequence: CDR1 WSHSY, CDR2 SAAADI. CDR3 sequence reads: CASSVLAGEAEQFF. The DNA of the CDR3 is TGCGCCAGCAGTGTCCTAGCGGGAGAGGCTGAGCAGTTCTTC.

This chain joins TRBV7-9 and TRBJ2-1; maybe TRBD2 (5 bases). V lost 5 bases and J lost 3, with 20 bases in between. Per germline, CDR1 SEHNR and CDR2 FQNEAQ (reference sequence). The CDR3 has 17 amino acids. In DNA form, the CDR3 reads TGTGCCAGCAGCCCATCGCCTGGGAGCGTCAACTACAATGAGCAGTTCTTC. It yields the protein CASSPSPGSVNYNEQFF.

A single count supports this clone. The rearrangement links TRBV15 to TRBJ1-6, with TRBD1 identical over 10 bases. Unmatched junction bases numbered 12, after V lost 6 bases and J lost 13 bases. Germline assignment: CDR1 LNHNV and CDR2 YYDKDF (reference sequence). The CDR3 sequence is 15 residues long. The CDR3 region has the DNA TGTGCCACCAGGGGGACAGGGGCACAACCTTCCCCCCTCCACTTT. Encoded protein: CATRGTGAQPSPLHF.

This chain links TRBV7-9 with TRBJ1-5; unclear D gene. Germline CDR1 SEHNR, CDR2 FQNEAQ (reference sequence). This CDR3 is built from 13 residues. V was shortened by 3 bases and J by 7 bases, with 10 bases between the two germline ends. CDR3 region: CASSLDGNQPQHF. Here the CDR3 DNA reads TGTGCCAGCAGCTTGGACGGGAACCAGCCCCAGCATTTT. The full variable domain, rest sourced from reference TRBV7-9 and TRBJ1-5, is DTGVSQNPRHKITKRGQNVTFRCDPISEHNRLYWYRQTLGQGPEFLTYFQNEAQLEKSRLLSDRFSAERPKGSFSTLEIQRTEQGDSAMYLCASSLDGNQPQHFGDGTRLSIL.

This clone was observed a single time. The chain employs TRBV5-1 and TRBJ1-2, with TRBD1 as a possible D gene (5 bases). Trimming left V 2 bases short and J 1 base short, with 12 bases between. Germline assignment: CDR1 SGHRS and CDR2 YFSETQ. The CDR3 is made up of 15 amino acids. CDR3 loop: CASSLDIGHNYGYTF. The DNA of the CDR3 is TGCGCCAGCAGCTTAGACATTGGACATAACTATGGCTACACCTTC.

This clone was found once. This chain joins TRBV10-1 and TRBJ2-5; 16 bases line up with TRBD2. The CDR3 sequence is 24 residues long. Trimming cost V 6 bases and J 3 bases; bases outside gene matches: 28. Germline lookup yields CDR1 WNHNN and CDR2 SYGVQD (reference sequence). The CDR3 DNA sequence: TGCGCCAGCAGAGATAAACCTCCGGGACTAGCGGGGGGGCCTTGGTCAGACCGGGAAGAGACCCAGTACTTC. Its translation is CASRDKPPGLAGGPWSDREETQYF.

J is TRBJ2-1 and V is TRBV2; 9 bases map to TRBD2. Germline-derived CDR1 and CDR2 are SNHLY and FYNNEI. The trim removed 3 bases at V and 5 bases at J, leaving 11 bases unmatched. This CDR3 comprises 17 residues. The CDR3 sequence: CASSEKAGGRKNNEQFF. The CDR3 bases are TGTGCCAGCAGTGAGAAAGCGGGGGGCAGGAAAAACAATGAGCAGTTCTTC.

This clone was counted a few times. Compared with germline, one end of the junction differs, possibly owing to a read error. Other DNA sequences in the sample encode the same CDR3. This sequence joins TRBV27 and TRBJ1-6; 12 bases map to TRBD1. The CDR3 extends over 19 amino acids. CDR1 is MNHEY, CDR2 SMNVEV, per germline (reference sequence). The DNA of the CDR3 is TGTGCCAGCAGTTTATCGGGGACAGGGGGCTTCTCCTATAATTCCCCCCTCCACTTT. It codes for CASSLSGTGGFSYNSPLHF.